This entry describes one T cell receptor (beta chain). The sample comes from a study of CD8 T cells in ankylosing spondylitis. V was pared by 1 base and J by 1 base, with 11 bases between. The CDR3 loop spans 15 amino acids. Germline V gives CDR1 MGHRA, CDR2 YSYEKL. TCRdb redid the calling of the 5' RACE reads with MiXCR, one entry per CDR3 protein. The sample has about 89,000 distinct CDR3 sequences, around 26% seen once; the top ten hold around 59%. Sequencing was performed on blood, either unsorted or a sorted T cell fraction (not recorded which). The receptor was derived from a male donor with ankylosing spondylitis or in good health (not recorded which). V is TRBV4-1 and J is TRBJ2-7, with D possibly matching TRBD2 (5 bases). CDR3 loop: CASSQVGEGSYEQYF. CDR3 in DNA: TGCGCCAGCAGCCAAGTGGGCGAGGGTTCCTACGAGCAGTACTTC.